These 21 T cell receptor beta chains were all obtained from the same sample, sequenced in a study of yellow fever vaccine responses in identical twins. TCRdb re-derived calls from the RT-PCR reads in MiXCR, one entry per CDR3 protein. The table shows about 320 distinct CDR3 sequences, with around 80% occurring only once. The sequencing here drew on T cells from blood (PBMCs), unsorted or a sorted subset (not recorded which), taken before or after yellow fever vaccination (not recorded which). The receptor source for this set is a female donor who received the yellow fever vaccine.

The CDR3 nucleotides read TGTGCCACCAGCGCACCGGGTCTTGGCATGGCTTTCTTT. This encodes CATSAPGLGMAFF. The rearrangement joins TRBV15 to TRBJ1-1, with D unresolved. V was trimmed by 5 bases and J by 11 bases, leaving 18 bases between them. CDR3 length: 13 residues. Germline-derived CDR1 and CDR2 are LNHNV and YYDKDF (reference sequence). Full variable domain (outside the CDR3, taken from reference TRBV15 and TRBJ1-1): DAMVIQNPRYQVTQFGKPVTLSCSQTLNHNVMYWYQQKSSQAPKLLFHYYDKDFNNEADTPDNFQSRRPNTSFCFLDIRSPGLGDTAMYLCATSAPGLGMAFFGQGTRLTVV.

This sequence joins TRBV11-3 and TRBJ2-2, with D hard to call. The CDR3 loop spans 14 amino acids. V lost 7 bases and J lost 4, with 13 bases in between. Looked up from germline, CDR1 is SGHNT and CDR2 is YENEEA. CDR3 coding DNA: TGTGCCAGCACCGATGATAGGGTCACCGGGGAGCTGTTTTTT. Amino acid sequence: CASTDDRVTGELFF.

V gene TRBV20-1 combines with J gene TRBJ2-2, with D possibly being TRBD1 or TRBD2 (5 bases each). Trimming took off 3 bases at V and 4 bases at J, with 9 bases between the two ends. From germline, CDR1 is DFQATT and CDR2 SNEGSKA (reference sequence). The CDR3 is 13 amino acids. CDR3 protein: CSASPGSTGELFF. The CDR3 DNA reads TGCAGTGCTAGCCCAGGGAGCACCGGGGAGCTGTTTTTT.

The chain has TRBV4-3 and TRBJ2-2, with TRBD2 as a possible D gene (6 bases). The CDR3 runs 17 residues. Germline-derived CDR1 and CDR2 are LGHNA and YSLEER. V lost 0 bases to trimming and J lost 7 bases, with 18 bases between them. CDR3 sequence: CASSQEKASASFGELFF. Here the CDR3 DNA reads TGCGCCAGCAGCCAAGAAAAAGCTAGCGCCTCATTCGGGGAGCTGTTTTTT.

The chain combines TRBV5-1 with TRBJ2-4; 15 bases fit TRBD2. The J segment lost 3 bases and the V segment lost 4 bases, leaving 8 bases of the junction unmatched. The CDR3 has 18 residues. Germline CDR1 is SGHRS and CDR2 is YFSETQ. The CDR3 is CASSLGTSGRKGKNIQYF. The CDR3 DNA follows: TGCGCCAGCAGCCTTGGGACTAGCGGGAGGAAGGGCAAAAACATTCAGTACTTC.

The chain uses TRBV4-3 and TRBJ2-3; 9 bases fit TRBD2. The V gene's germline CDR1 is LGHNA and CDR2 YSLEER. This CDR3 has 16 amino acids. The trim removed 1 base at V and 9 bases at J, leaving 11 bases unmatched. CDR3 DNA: TGCGCCAGCAGCCAAGGACTAGCGGAGCCCCCGGGCACGCAGTATTTT. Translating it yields CASSQGLAEPPGTQYF.

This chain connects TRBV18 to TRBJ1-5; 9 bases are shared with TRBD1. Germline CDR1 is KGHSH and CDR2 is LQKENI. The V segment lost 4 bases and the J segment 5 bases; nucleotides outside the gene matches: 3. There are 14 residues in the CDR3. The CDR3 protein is CASSQQGADQPQHF. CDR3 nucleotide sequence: TGTGCCAGCTCACAACAGGGGGCGGATCAGCCCCAGCATTTT.

CDR3 loop: CASREKANTEAFF. CDR3 bases: TGTGCCAGCAGAGAAAAAGCGAACACTGAAGCTTTCTTT. The V gene is TRBV7-3, the J gene TRBJ1-1; D not certain. V was cut by 6 bases and J by 1 base, with 9 bases left in between. Germline values: CDR1 SGHTA, CDR2 FQGTGA. This CDR3 region has 13 residues.

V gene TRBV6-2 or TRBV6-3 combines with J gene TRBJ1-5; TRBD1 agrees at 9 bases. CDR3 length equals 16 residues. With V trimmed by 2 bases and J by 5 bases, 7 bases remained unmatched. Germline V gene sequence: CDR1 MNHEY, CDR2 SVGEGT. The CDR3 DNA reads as TGTGCCAGCAGTTACGTTGACAGGGGGGCCCATCAGCCCCAGCATTTT. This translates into CASSYVDRGAHQPQHF.

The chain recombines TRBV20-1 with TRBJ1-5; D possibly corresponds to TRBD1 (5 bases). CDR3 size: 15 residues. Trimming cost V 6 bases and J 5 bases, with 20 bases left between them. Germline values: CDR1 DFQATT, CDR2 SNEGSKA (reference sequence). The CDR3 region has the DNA TGCAGTGCCGCGAGTTCATGGGGGAGCCATCAGCCCCAGCATTTT. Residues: CSAASSWGSHQPQHF.

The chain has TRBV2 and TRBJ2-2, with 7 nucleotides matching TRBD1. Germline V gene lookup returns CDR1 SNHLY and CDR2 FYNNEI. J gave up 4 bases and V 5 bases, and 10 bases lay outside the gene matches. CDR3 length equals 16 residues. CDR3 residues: CASSSLPGQSTGELFF. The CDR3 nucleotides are TGTGCCAGCAGTTCACTCCCGGGACAGAGCACCGGGGAGCTGTTTTTT.

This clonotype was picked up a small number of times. The chain's CDR3 is CASSQDGVLGGNTIYF. The CDR3 DNA sequence: TGCGCCAGCAGCCAAGATGGAGTCTTAGGTGGAAACACCATATATTTT. The rearrangement uses TRBV4-1 and TRBJ1-3; D is uncertain. Trimming left V 0 bases short and J 3 bases short, with 12 bases between. The CDR3 loop spans 16 amino acids. Germline V gene lookup returns CDR1 MGHRA and CDR2 YSYEKL.

CDR3 sequence reads: CSVEKSSYNEQFF. The CDR3 nucleotides read TGCAGCGTTGAAAAGAGCTCCTACAATGAGCAGTTCTTC. V usage is TRBV29-1 and J usage is TRBJ2-1; no definite D call. CDR3 length equals 13 residues. Between the trimmed V and J ends, which lost 2 bases and 0 bases, there was a span of 5 bases. Germline V gives CDR1 SQVTM, CDR2 ANQGSEA.

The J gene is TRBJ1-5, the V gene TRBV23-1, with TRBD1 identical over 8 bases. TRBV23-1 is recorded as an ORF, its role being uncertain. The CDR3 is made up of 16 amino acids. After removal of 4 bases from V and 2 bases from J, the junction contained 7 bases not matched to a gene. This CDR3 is CASSPYQGQGNQPQHF. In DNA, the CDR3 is TGCGCCAGCAGTCCATACCAGGGACAGGGCAATCAGCCCCAGCATTTT.

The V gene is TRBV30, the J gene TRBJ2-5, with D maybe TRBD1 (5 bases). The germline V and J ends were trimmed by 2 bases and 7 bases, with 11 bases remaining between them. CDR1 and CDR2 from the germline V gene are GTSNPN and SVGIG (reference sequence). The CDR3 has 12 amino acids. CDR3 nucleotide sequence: TGTGCCTGGAGTCAACAAAGGGGGACCCAGTACTTC. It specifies CAWSQQRGTQYF.

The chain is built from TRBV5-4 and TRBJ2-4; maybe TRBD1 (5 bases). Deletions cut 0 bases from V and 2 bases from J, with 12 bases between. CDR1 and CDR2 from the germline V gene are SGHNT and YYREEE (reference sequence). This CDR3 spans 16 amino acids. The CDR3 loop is CASSLATAGPKNIQYF. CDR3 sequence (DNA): TGTGCCAGCAGCTTGGCGACCGCAGGGCCCAAAAACATTCAGTACTTC.

CDR3: CASSQSSSPPLGGYTF. The CDR3 nucleotides read TGCGCCAGCAGTCAATCTTCATCTCCGCCACTAGGGGGCTACACCTTC. The V call is TRBV23-1, the J call TRBJ1-2, with unresolved D. Being an ORF, TRBV23-1 has a function that is uncertain. The CDR3 loop spans 16 amino acids. The V and J ends lost 0 bases and 8 bases respectively, with 19 bases between them.

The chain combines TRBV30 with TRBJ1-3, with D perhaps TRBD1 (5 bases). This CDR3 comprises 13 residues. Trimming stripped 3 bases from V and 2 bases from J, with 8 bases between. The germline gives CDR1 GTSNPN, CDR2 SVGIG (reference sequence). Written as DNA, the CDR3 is TGTGCCTGGAGGACAGCCCCTGGAAACACCATATATTTT. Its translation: CAWRTAPGNTIYF.

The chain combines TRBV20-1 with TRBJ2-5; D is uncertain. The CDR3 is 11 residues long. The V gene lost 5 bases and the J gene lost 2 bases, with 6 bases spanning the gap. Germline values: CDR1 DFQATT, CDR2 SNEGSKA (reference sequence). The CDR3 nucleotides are TGCAGTGCTGGGCGACAAGAGACCCAGTACTTC. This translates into CSAGRQETQYF.

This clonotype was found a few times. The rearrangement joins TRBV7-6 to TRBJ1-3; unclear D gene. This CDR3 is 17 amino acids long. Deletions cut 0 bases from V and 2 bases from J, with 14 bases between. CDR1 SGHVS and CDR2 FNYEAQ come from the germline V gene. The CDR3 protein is CASSLAPGRATGNTIYF. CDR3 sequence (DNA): TGTGCCAGCAGCTTAGCGCCTGGAAGGGCTACTGGAAACACCATATATTTT.

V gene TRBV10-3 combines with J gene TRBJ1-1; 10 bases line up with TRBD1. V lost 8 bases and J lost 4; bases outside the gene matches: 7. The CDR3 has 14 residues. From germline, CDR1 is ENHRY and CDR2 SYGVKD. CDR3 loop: CAIGTGDMSTEAFF. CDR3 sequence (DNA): TGTGCCATCGGGACAGGGGACATGAGCACTGAAGCTTTCTTT.